This is a list of T cell receptor beta chains from one sample in a study of human T cells and chemical hapten exposure. From the RACE reads, TCRdb called clonotypes with MiXCR, one entry per CDR3 protein. This sample carries approximately 44,000 distinct CDR3 sequences, 4.4% of them seen once, and the ten largest clones take around 5.8%. Sequences were obtained from whole blood. These receptors originate from a human donor in good health. Some clones in this sample may be carry-over from other donors' samples. Both conserved end residues are part of each CDR3. A D gene is named only where the DNA matches it firmly. Some rows have no size entry. The others give once, few or many, or a class for an expanded clone.

v_gene,d_gene,j_gene,abundance,CDR3nt,CDR3aa
TRBV4-1,TRBD1,TRBJ1-6,many,TGCGCCAGCAGCCAACCCCCGCCGGGACAGAGCTCCTATAATTCACCCCTCCACTTT,CASSQPPPGQSSYNSPLHF
TRBV6-6,TRBD2,TRBJ2-1,NA,TGTGCCAGCAGTTACATTAGCGGGGGTTACAATGAGCAGTTCTTC,CASSYISGGYNEQFF
TRBV2,TRBD2,TRBJ2-1,many,TGTGCCAGCAGTGATAGCGGGAGGGCCCCACATGAGCAGTTCTTC,CASSDSGRAPHEQFF
TRBV7-8,NA,TRBJ2-2,many,TGTGCCAGCAGCTTAGAGTTTGGTAGACTGTTTTTT,CASSLEFGRLFF
TRBV20-1,NA,TRBJ2-1,NA,TGCAGTGCTCCCGAGAATGAGCAGTTCTTC,CSAPENEQFF
TRBV28,TRBD1,TRBJ1-5,few,TGTGCCAGCAGTTTAACAGGGGGAATTCAGCCCCAGCATTTT,CASSLTGGIQPQHF
TRBV6-5,NA,TRBJ1-1,many,TGTGCCAGCAGTTACTCCAGGTGGAACACTGAAGCTTTCTTT,CASSYSRWNTEAFF
TRBV28,TRBD2,TRBJ2-3,NA,TGTGCCAGCAGTTCCGACTTGGCGGGAGTGCTAGATACGCAGTATTTT,CASSSDLAGVLDTQYF
TRBV20-1,NA,TRBJ1-1,many,TGCAGTGCCCCCGGAGAAGGGACTGAAGCTTTCTTT,CSAPGEGTEAFF
TRBV6-5,NA,TRBJ2-4,many,TGTGCCAGCAGTTACTCGAGCGACAGGCTAGAAAATCAGTACTTC,CASSYSSDRLENQYF
TRBV28,NA,TRBJ1-5,many,TGTGCCAGCAGACTCCCCGACGGCAATCAGCCCCAGCATTTT,CASRLPDGNQPQHF
TRBV28,NA,TRBJ2-1,many,TGTGCCAGCAGTTTATCGGGGGCCTACAATGAGCAGTTCTTC,CASSLSGAYNEQFF
TRBV2,TRBD1,TRBJ1-6,many,TGTGCCAGCAGTGAATTAAGGGGACAGGGAGACTCACCCCTCCACTTT,CASSELRGQGDSPLHF
TRBV12-3/TRBV12-4,TRBD1,TRBJ2-7,many,TGTGCCAGCAGTCCCGGCCCGGGACAGGGGACCCGTTCCTACGAGCAGTACTTC,CASSPGPGQGTRSYEQYF
TRBV19,TRBD2,TRBJ2-3,many,TGTGCCAGTAAACGGGGACTAGCGACAGATACGCAGTATTTT,CASKRGLATDTQYF
TRBV11-3,TRBD1,TRBJ2-5,many,TGTGCCAGCAGCTTAGGATTCGACAGGGGGCGCCAAGAGACCCAGTACTTC,CASSLGFDRGRQETQYF
TRBV5-1,TRBD1,TRBJ2-1,few,TGCGCCAGCAGCCAGGGACAGAGCTCCTACAATGAGCAGTTCTTC,CASSQGQSSYNEQFF
TRBV13,TRBD2,TRBJ2-1,many,TGTGCCAGCAGCCCGGGACTAAAAAACTACAATGAGCAGTTCTTC,CASSPGLKNYNEQFF
TRBV14,TRBD1,TRBJ1-5,medium-sized,TGTGCCAGCAGCCACCTTAGATGGACAGGGGGAAGTAATTGCAATCAGCCCCAGCATTTT,CASSHLRWTGGSNCNQPQHF
TRBV4-1,NA,TRBJ1-1,many,TGCGCCAGCAGCCAAGAAGTAGCCAGAAACACTGAAGCTTTCTTT,CASSQEVARNTEAFF
TRBV29-1,NA,TRBJ2-3,many,TGCAGCGTTGAAAGCGGGTACGGCACAGATACGCAGTATTTT,CSVESGYGTDTQYF
TRBV6-6,NA,TRBJ2-3,many,TGTGCCAGCAGTTACTCGAAGGCCCAGCCCACAGATACGCAGTATTTT,CASSYSKAQPTDTQYF
TRBV28,NA,TRBJ1-2,many,TGTGCCAGCAGCCCCTCAGGGGCCTATGGCTACACCTTC,CASSPSGAYGYTF
TRBV27,NA,TRBJ2-3,many,TGTGCCAGCAGTTCCCCTCGCGGGACCCTTAGCACAGATACGCAGTATTTT,CASSSPRGTLSTDTQYF
TRBV24-1,TRBD2,TRBJ2-7,many,TGTGCCACCAGTGGCGGGACTAGCGGGAGGAGGTACGAGCAGTACTTC,CATSGGTSGRRYEQYF
TRBV7-2,TRBD2,TRBJ2-3,few,TGTGCCAGCGCGGGGGGGGGCACAGATACGCAGTATTTT,CASAGGGTDTQYF
TRBV30,NA,TRBJ1-4,NA,TGTGCCTGGAGCTCCGGGTCCGTGATTGCAACTAATGAAAAACTGTTTTTT,CAWSSGSVIATNEKLFF
TRBV5-1,NA,TRBJ2-6,NA,TGCGCCAGCAGCTCGATGGGGGGCGATTCTGGGGCCAACGTCCTGACTTTC,CASSSMGGDSGANVLTF
TRBV18,NA,TRBJ1-2,few,TGTGCCAGCTCACCACAGTCAGGGCTGGAAGGAATCGTCTTC,CASSPQSGLEGIVF
TRBV5-1,NA,TRBJ1-1,many,TGCGCCAGCAGCTCAAACAGGGAAACTGAAGCTTTCTTT,CASSSNRETEAFF
TRBV27,TRBD1,TRBJ2-7,many,TGTGCCAGCAGTCCGGGACAGGCCTACTACGAGCAGTACTTC,CASSPGQAYYEQYF
TRBV4-1,NA,TRBJ1-2,NA,TGCGCCAGCAGCCCCCGGGGGGCAGGAAAAAACTATGGCTACACCTTC,CASSPRGAGKNYGYTF
TRBV6-5,NA,TRBJ1-2,many,TGTGCCAGCAGTTCATCGACAGGACTCTATGGCTACACCTTC,CASSSSTGLYGYTF
TRBV6-4,NA,TRBJ2-7,many,TGTGCCAGCAGTGACGGCAATGGACCACCATACGAGCAGTACTTC,CASSDGNGPPYEQYF
TRBV10-3,NA,TRBJ2-7,NA,TGTGCCATCAGTCCCGGGGCGGGGTACGAGCAGTACTTC,CAISPGAGYEQYF
TRBV27,TRBD1,TRBJ1-6,few,TGTGCCAGCAGCTCTGACAGGGCGGGTAATTCACCCCTCCACTTT,CASSSDRAGNSPLHF
TRBV12-3/TRBV12-4,NA,TRBJ2-5,NA,TGTGCCAGCAGTTTGGGGTTGGGGGGGGGCGCCTTTCAAGAGACCCAGTACTTC,CASSLGLGGGAFQETQYF
TRBV6-5,TRBD2,TRBJ2-3,NA,TGTGCCAGCAGTTACAATCTAGCGGGAGGTACCACAGATACGCAGTATTTT,CASSYNLAGGTTDTQYF
TRBV28,TRBD1,TRBJ1-2,many,TGTGCCAGCAGTTCCGGGACAGGGGTCTATGGCTACACCTTC,CASSSGTGVYGYTF
TRBV28,NA,TRBJ2-4,NA,TGTGCCAGCAGTCCTACAGGGCTCGGGGACATTCAGTACTTC,CASSPTGLGDIQYF
TRBV30,NA,TRBJ1-3,many,TGTGCCTGGAGTGTAAGGTCGGGACTTGGAAACACCATATATTTT,CAWSVRSGLGNTIYF
TRBV5-5,NA,TRBJ2-3,many,TGTGCCAGCAGCATTACCCGGACCGGCACAGATACGCAGTATTTT,CASSITRTGTDTQYF
TRBV20-1,TRBD2,TRBJ2-1,NA,TGCAGTGCTAGACCGACGACTAGCGGGAACAATGAGCAGTTCTTC,CSARPTTSGNNEQFF
TRBV12-3/TRBV12-4,NA,TRBJ1-2,many,TGTGCCAGCAGTTTAAACGGCAGGGGCTATGGCTACACCTTC,CASSLNGRGYGYTF
TRBV10-3,TRBD1,TRBJ2-5,many,TGTGCCATCCAGGGGGAGTTAGGAGAGACCCAGTACTTC,CAIQGELGETQYF
TRBV2,TRBD1,TRBJ1-6,few,TGTGCCAGTTTCCGGGACAGCAGGTCACCCCTCCACTTT,CASFRDSRSPLHF
TRBV3-1,NA,TRBJ1-3,few,TGTGCCAGCAGCCAAGGGCCGGACTCTGGAAACACCATATATTTT,CASSQGPDSGNTIYF
TRBV24-1,TRBD2,TRBJ2-3,many,TGTGCCACCGGGACTAGCGCAGATACGCAGTATTTT,CATGTSADTQYF
TRBV6-5,NA,TRBJ1-6,many,TGTGCCAGCAGTGAACAAAGGGCCCATTGGGGTTCACCCCTCCACTTT,CASSEQRAHWGSPLHF